Listed below are T cell receptor beta chains from one sample, sequenced in a study of cytomegalovirus exposure and HLA in healthy donors. The table came from immunoSEQ multiplex PCR; TCRdb's copy has only in-frame clones and leaves some out. Altogether 130,000 or so clones are present, approximately 71% being singletons, with the ten largest covering about 1%. Material: PBMCs. The origin of the receptors is a woman aged 60-75 years in good health and CMV-seronegative. The CDR3 runs from the conserved cysteine through the conserved F or W. Each record gives: J gene, V gene, clone size, D gene, CDR3 DNA, CDR3 protein. D genes are given only for firm matches. Only part of the rows carry a size: once, few, many, or a class if the clone is expanded.

J gene: TRBJ2-1
V gene: TRBV25-1
clone size: .
D gene: .
CDR3 DNA: TGTGCCAGCAGTAACCTTGCGAGACTCGAGTACAATGAGCAGTTCTTC
CDR3 protein: CASSNLARLEYNEQFF

J gene: TRBJ1-5
V gene: TRBV21-1
clone size: .
D gene: .
CDR3 DNA: TGTGCCAGCACTCCTGGGGACAGGGCTTTGAAGCCCCAGCATTTT
CDR3 protein: CASTPGDRALKPQHF

J gene: TRBJ2-1
V gene: TRBV19
clone size: .
D gene: TRBD1
CDR3 DNA: TGTGCCAGTAGTGCGCTGACAGGGGTCGAGCAGTTCTTC
CDR3 protein: CASSALTGVEQFF

J gene: TRBJ2-3
V gene: TRBV5-1
clone size: .
D gene: TRBD2
CDR3 DNA: TGCGCCAGCAGCCGGGGGGAGGGCACAGATACGCAGTATTTT
CDR3 protein: CASSRGEGTDTQYF

J gene: TRBJ1-4
V gene: TRBV7-2
clone size: .
D gene: TRBD1
CDR3 DNA: TGTGCCAGCAGCCCCACCGGGACAGGGAAGTATGAAAAACTGTTTTTT
CDR3 protein: CASSPTGTGKYEKLFF

J gene: TRBJ2-2
V gene: TRBV7-3
clone size: .
D gene: TRBD2
CDR3 DNA: TGTGCCAGCAGCCCAGCGGGGGGGCCCGGGGAGCTGTTTTTT
CDR3 protein: CASSPAGGPGELFF

J gene: TRBJ1-5
V gene: TRBV27
clone size: .
D gene: .
CDR3 DNA: TGTGCCAGCAGCCCAGGCATTGGACTTAGCAATCAGCCCCAGCATTTT
CDR3 protein: CASSPGIGLSNQPQHF

J gene: TRBJ2-7
V gene: TRBV7-9
clone size: .
D gene: .
CDR3 DNA: TGTGCCAGCAGCTTAGACGCGGGGGCCCCCTACGAGCAGTACTTC
CDR3 protein: CASSLDAGAPYEQYF

J gene: TRBJ2-7
V gene: TRBV6-1
clone size: few
D gene: .
CDR3 DNA: TGTGCCAGCCCAGCGCCCACAGGGAACTACGAGCAGTACTTC
CDR3 protein: CASPAPTGNYEQYF

J gene: TRBJ2-1
V gene: TRBV18
clone size: .
D gene: .
CDR3 DNA: TGTGCCAGCTCACCACAGAGTCTCCTGGGGGGTGAGCAGTTCTTC
CDR3 protein: CASSPQSLLGGEQFF

J gene: TRBJ2-1
V gene: TRBV5-1
clone size: few
D gene: TRBD2
CDR3 DNA: TGCGCCAGCAGCTTGGCCGTCAGCGGGAGGGCCGGTGAGCAGTTCTTC
CDR3 protein: CASSLAVSGRAGEQFF

J gene: TRBJ1-5
V gene: TRBV6-1
clone size: few
D gene: .
CDR3 DNA: TGTGCCAGCAGTGAAAAGGCTCGGGGAGGATCCGCTAGCAATCAGCCCCAGCATTTT
CDR3 protein: CASSEKARGGSASNQPQHF

J gene: TRBJ1-5
V gene: TRBV5-8
clone size: .
D gene: .
CDR3 DNA: TGTGCCAGCAGCCTAGAAGGGGGCAATCAGCCCCAGCATTTT
CDR3 protein: CASSLEGGNQPQHF

J gene: TRBJ2-1
V gene: TRBV19
clone size: .
D gene: TRBD2
CDR3 DNA: TGTGCCAGTAGCCTACGACTAGCGGACTACAATGAGCAGTTCTTC
CDR3 protein: CASSLRLADYNEQFF

J gene: TRBJ2-7
V gene: TRBV21-1
clone size: .
D gene: .
CDR3 DNA: TGTGCCAGCAGAACGCCCGTAGGGGAAGCGAAAGAGCAGTACTTC
CDR3 protein: CASRTPVGEAKEQYF

J gene: TRBJ2-1
V gene: TRBV19
clone size: .
D gene: TRBD1
CDR3 DNA: TGTGCCAGTACCCGGACAGGGGCTCGGAATGAGCAGTTCTTC
CDR3 protein: CASTRTGARNEQFF

J gene: TRBJ1-2
V gene: TRBV30
clone size: .
D gene: .
CDR3 DNA: TGTGCCTCCGCCCGGGGGGCGGAAGGTGGCTACACCTTC
CDR3 protein: CASARGAEGGYTF

J gene: TRBJ2-1
V gene: TRBV7-3
clone size: .
D gene: TRBD2
CDR3 DNA: TGTGCCAGCAGCTTAAAACCCAAGACTAGCGGGAGGGTCGGTAGCAATGAGCAGTTCTTC
CDR3 protein: CASSLKPKTSGRVGSNEQFF

J gene: TRBJ2-3
V gene: TRBV9
clone size: .
D gene: .
CDR3 DNA: TGTGCCAGCAGCGTAGATCTAGATACGCAGTATTTT
CDR3 protein: CASSVDLDTQYF

J gene: TRBJ1-1
V gene: TRBV7-9
clone size: .
D gene: .
CDR3 DNA: TGTGCCAGCAGCTTAGAAGGGGGGGGCCTCCTGGCGAACACTGAAGCTTTCTTT
CDR3 protein: CASSLEGGGLLANTEAFF

J gene: TRBJ2-3
V gene: TRBV6-5
clone size: few
D gene: .
CDR3 DNA: TGTGCCAGCAGTTACTCGAGGGCAGATACGCAGTATTTT
CDR3 protein: CASSYSRADTQYF

J gene: TRBJ2-5
V gene: TRBV30
clone size: .
D gene: .
CDR3 DNA: TGTGCCTGGAGGCCTGGGAGTGGGGTGGAGACCCAGTACTTC
CDR3 protein: CAWRPGSGVETQYF

J gene: TRBJ2-3
V gene: TRBV11-3
clone size: .
D gene: TRBD2
CDR3 DNA: TGTGCCAGCAGCTCGGGACTAGCGGCAGCGACAGATACGCAGTATTTT
CDR3 protein: CASSSGLAAATDTQYF

J gene: TRBJ1-4
V gene: TRBV11-2
clone size: .
D gene: TRBD1
CDR3 DNA: TGTGCCAGCAGCGTCGACAGGGGAGGGGAAAAACTGTTTTTT
CDR3 protein: CASSVDRGGEKLFF

J gene: TRBJ2-3
V gene: TRBV5-1
clone size: .
D gene: TRBD1
CDR3 DNA: TGCGCCAGCAGCTTTGGGGACAGGGAAGGCACAGATACGCAGTATTTT
CDR3 protein: CASSFGDREGTDTQYF

J gene: TRBJ2-7
V gene: TRBV2
clone size: .
D gene: .
CDR3 DNA: TGTGCCAGCAGGGTGAGCTACGAGCAGTACTTC
CDR3 protein: CASRVSYEQYF

J gene: TRBJ2-3
V gene: TRBV7-9
clone size: .
D gene: TRBD2
CDR3 DNA: TGTGCCAGCAGCTTAGGACTAGCATCAGATACGCAGTATTTT
CDR3 protein: CASSLGLASDTQYF